This T cell receptor (beta chain) was documented in a study of blood T cell repertoires in COVID-19. Across the whole study: T cells, B-cell-depleted T cells, or PBMCs provided the cDNA or gDNA that served as material.

Repertoires were generated with immunoSEQ multiplex PCR, while TCRdb's copy carries only in-frame clones and drops some. The table has tens of thousands of clones, over 75% seen once. There are 12 residues in the CDR3. The germline V and J ends were trimmed by 6 bases and 7 bases, with 7 bases remaining between them. Germline CDR1 reads SNHLY; CDR2 reads FYNNEI. Sequencing input: peripheral blood. This clonotype was sampled from an elderly man with acute or convalescent COVID-19. The chain employs TRBV2 and TRBJ1-6; no clear D gene. CDR3 sequence (DNA): TGTGCCAGCAGGCCAGAAAATTCACCCCTCCACTTT. Translation: CASRPENSPLHF.